These 8 T cell receptor beta chains share one sample of origin, sequenced in a study of T cells expressing NK-cell markers. TCRdb reworked the 5' RACE reads into one entry per CDR3 protein, no DNA. The table for this sample gives approximately 420,000 distinct CDR3 sequences. The specimen sequenced was blood T cells: a sorted CD56 or NKG2C T cell subset, CD4+ or CD8+ T cells, or bulk PBMC T cells (not recorded which). The source of these receptors is a woman aged 50 to 60 in good health.

The genes are TRBV12-3 or TRBV12-4 and TRBJ1-2; there is no DNA to check the TCRdb D call of TRBD1. The CDR3 extends over 15 amino acids. CDR3 sequence: CASSGEGAGYYGYTF.

The chain uses TRBV12-3 or TRBV12-4 and TRBJ2-1; checking the TCRdb D call of TRBD2 is not possible without DNA. This CDR3 spans 14 amino acids. The CDR3 region is CASRVDWNYNEQFF.

The CDR3: CASSFSEPRELFF. The chain couples TRBV7-9 to TRBJ2-2. Germline CDR1 reads SEHNR; CDR2 reads FQNEAQ (reference sequence). This CDR3 spans 13 amino acids.

V is TRBV11-2 and J is TRBJ2-1. From germline, CDR1 is SGHAT and CDR2 FQNNGV. This CDR3 is built from 17 residues. CDR3: CASSPRLTESSYNEQFF.

This chain links TRBV28 with TRBJ2-6; the D call from TCRdb, TRBD1, cannot be confirmed without DNA. Looked up from germline, CDR1 is MDHEN and CDR2 is SYDVKM. CDR3 length equals 18 residues. Here the CDR3 reads CASWGPNRGSPGANVLTF.

The gene calls are TRBV19 and TRBJ2-3; TCRdb's D call of TRBD2 is untestable without DNA. The CDR3 consists of 14 residues. Germline CDR1 LNHDA, CDR2 SQIVND (reference sequence). The CDR3: CASSISGVSDTQYF.

The chain carries TRBV5-1 and TRBJ1-2. This CDR3 is built from 13 residues. In germline, CDR1 is SGHRS, CDR2 YFSETQ. The CDR3 protein is CASSQTLNYGYTF.

The V call is TRBV5-1, the J call TRBJ2-4. The CDR3 contains 15 residues. Germline V gives CDR1 SGHRS, CDR2 YFSETQ. The CDR3 protein is CASSFSQRTGDIQYF.